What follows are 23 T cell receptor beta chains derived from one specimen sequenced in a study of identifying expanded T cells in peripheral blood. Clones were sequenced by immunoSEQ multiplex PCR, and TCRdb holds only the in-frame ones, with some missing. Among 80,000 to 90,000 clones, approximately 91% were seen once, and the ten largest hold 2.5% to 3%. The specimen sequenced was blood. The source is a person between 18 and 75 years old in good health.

In nucleotides, the CDR3 is TGCGCCAGCAGCTTGGATGTTCTAGCGGGAGGATTCACAGATACGCAGTATTTT. Its translation: CASSLDVLAGGFTDTQYF. The chain links TRBV5-1 to TRBJ2-3, with TRBD2 identical over 11 bases. V lost 0 bases and J lost 2; bases outside the gene matches: 8. Per the germline V gene, CDR1 is SGHRS and CDR2 is YFSETQ. The CDR3 sequence is 18 residues long. Looking up the rest from reference TRBV5-1 and TRBJ2-3 gives the full variable domain: KAGVTQTPRYLIKTRGQQVTLSCSPISGHRSVSWYQQTPGQGLQFLFEYFSETQRNKGNFPGRFSGRQFSNSRSEMNVSTLELGDSALYLCASSLDVLAGGFTDTQYFGPGTRLTVL.

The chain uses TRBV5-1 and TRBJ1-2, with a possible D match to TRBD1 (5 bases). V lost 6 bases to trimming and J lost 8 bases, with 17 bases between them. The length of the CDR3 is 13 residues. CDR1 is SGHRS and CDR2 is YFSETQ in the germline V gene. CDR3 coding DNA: TGCGCCAGCATGGCAGGGTTGGATGGGGGCTACACCTTC. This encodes CASMAGLDGGYTF.

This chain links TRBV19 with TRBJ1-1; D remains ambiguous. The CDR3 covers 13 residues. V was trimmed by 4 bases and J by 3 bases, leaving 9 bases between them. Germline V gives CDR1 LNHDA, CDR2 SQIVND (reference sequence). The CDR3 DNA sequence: TGTGCCAGTAGTACCACTTCGGACACTGAAGCTTTCTTT. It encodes CASSTTSDTEAFF. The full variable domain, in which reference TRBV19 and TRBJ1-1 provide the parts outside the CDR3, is DGGITQSPKYLFRKEGQNVTLSCEQNLNHDAMYWYRQDPGQGLRLIYYSQIVNDFQKGDIAEGYSVSREKKESFPLTVTSAQKNPTAFYLCASSTTSDTEAFFGQGTRLTVV.

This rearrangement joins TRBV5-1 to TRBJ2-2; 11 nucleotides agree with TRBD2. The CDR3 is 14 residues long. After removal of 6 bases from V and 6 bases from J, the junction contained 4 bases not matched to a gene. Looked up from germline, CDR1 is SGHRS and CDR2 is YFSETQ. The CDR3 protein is CASTLAGGPGELFF. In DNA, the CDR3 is TGCGCCAGCACCCTAGCGGGGGGCCCCGGGGAGCTGTTTTTT.

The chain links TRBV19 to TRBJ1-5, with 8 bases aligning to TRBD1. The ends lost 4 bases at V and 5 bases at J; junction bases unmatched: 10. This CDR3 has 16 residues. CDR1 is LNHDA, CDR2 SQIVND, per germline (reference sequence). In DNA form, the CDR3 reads TGTGCCAGTAGTACAGGGACAGGCGTCCAGGATCAGCCCCAGCATTTT. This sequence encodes CASSTGTGVQDQPQHF.

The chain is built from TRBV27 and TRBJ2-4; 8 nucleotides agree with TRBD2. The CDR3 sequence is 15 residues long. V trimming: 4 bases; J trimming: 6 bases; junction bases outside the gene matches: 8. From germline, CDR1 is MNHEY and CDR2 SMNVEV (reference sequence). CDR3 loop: CASSSQRGSGNIQYF. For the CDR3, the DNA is TGTGCCAGCAGTTCTCAGCGGGGGTCTGGAAACATTCAGTACTTC.

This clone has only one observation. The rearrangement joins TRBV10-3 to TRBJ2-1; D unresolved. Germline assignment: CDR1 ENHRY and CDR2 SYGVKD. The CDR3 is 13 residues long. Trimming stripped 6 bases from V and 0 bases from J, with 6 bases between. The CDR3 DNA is TGTGCCATCAGGGACGGCTCCTACAATGAGCAGTTCTTC. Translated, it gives CAIRDGSYNEQFF.

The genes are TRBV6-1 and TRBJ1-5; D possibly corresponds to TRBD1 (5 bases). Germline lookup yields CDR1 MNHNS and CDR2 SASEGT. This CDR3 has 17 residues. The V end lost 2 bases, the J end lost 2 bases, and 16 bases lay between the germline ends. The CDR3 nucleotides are TGTGCCAGCAGTGAATATGCTTGGCAGGGAGGCAATCAGCCCCAGCATTTT. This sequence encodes CASSEYAWQGGNQPQHF.

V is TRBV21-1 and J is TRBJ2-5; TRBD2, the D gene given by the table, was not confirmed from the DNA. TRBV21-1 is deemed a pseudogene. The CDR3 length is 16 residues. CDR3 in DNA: TGTGCCAGCAGCAAAGAGGAGCGGGGAGGACAAGAGACCCAGTACTTC. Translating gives CASSKEERGGQETQYF.

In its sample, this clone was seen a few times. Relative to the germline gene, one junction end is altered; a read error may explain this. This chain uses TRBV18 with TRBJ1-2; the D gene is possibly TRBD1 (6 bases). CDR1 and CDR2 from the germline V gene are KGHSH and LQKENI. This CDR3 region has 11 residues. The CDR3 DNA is TGTGCCAGCTCACCACTTGAGACAGGCCCCTTC. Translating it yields CASSPLETGPF.

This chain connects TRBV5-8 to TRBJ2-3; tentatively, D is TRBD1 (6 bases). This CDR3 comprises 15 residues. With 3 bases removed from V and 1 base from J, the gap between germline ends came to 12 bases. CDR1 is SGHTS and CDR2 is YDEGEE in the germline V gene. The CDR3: CASSYGQTGTDTQYF. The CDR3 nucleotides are TGTGCCAGCAGCTACGGACAGACTGGCACAGATACGCAGTATTTT.

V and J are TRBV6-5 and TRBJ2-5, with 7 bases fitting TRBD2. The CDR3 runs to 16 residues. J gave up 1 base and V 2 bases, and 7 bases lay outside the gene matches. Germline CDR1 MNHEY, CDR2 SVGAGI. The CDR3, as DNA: TGTGCCAGCAGTTACGGGTCTAGCGGCCTCCAAGAGACCCAGTACTTC. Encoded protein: CASSYGSSGLQETQYF.

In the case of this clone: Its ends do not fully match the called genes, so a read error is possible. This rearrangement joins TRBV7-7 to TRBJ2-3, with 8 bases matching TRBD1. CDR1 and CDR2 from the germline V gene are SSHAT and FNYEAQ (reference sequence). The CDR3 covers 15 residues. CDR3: CASSLGRGQTDTQYF. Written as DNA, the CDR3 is TGTGCTAGCAGCTTAGGCAGGGGGCAGACAGATACGCAGTATTTT.

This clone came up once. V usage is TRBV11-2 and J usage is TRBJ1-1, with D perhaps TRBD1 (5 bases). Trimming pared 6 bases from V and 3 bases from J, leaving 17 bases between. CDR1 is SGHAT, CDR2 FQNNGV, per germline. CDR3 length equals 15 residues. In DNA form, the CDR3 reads TGTGCCAGCAGAGCCGCGGGGCGCGGAGACACTGAAGCTTTCTTT. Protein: CASRAAGRGDTEAFF. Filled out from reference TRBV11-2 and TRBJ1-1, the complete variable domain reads EAGVAQSPRYKIIEKRQSVAFWCNPISGHATLYWYQQILGQGPKLLIQFQNNGVVDDSQLPKDRFSAERLKGVDSTLKIQPAKLEDSAVYLCASRAAGRGDTEAFFGQGTRLTVV.

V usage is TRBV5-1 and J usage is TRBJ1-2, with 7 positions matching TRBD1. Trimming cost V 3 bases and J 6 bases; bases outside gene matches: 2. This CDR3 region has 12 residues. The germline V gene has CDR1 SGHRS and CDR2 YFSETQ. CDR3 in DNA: TGCGCCAGCAGCTGGACAGGTAATGGCTACACCTTC. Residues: CASSWTGNGYTF.

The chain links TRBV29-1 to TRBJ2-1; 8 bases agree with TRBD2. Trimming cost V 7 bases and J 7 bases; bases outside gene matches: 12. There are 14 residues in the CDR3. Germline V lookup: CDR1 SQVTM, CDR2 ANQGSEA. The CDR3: CSASAGLAPNEQFF. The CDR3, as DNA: TGCAGCGCCTCTGCCGGACTAGCTCCAAATGAGCAGTTCTTC.

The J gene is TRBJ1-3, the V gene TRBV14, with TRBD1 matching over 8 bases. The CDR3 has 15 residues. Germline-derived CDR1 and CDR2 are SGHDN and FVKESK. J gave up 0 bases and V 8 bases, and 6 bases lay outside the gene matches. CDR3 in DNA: TGTGCCAGCGGGCCCGGGACAGGCTCTGGAAACACCATATATTTT. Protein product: CASGPGTGSGNTIYF.

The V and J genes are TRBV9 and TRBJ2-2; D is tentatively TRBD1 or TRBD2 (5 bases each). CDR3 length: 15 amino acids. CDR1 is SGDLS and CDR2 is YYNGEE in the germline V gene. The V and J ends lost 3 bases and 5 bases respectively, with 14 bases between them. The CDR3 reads CASSAAGTVTGELFF. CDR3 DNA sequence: TGTGCCAGCAGCGCGGCAGGGACGGTGACCGGGGAGCTGTTTTTT.

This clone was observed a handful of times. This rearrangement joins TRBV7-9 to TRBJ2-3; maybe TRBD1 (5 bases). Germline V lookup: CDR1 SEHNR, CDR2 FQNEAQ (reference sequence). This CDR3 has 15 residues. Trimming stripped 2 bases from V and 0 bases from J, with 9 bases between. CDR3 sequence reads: CASSLTGQSTDTQYF. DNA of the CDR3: TGTGCCAGCAGCTTAACAGGTCAAAGCACAGATACGCAGTATTTT. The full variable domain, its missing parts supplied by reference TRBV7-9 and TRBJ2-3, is DTGVSQNPRHKITKRGQNVTFRCDPISEHNRLYWYRQTLGQGPEFLTYFQNEAQLEKSRLLSDRFSAERPKGSFSTLEIQRTEQGDSAMYLCASSLTGQSTDTQYFGPGTRLTVL.

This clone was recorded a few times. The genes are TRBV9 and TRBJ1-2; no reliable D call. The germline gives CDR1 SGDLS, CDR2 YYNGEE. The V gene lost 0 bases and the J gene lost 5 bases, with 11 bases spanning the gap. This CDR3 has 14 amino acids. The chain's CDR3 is CASSVDSSSYGYTF. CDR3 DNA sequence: TGTGCCAGCAGCGTAGATTCGTCGAGTTATGGCTACACCTTC.

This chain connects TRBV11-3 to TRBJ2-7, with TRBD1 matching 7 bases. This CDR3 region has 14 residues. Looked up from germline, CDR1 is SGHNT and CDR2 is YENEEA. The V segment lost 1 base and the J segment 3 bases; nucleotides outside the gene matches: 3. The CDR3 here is CASSLGGGFYEQYF. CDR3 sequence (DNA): TGTGCCAGCAGCTTAGGAGGGGGCTTCTACGAGCAGTACTTC.

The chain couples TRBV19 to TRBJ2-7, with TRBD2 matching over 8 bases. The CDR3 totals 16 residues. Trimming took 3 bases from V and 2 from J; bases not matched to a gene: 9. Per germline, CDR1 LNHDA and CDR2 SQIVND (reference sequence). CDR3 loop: CASSMFPSGQTYEQYF. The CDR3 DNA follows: TGTGCCAGTAGTATGTTCCCTAGCGGGCAAACCTACGAGCAGTACTTC.

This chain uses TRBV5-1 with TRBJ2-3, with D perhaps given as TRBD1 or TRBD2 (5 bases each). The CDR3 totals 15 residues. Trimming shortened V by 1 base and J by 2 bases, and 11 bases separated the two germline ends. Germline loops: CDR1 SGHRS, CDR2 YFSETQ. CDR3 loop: CASSLIRGPTDTQYF. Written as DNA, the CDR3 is TGCGCCAGCAGCTTGATACGGGGCCCCACAGATACGCAGTATTTT.